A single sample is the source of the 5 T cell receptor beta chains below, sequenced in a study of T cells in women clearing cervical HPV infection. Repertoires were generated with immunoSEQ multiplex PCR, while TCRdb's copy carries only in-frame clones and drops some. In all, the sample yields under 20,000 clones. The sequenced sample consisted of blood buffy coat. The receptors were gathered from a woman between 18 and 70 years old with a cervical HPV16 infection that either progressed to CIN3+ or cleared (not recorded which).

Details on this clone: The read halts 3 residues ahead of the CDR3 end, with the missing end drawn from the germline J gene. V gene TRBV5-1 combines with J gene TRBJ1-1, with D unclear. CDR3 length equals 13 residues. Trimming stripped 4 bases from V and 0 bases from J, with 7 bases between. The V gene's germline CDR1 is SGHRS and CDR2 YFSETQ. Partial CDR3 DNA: TGCGCCAGCAGCCTGGACTTGAACACTGAA. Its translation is CASSLDLNTE. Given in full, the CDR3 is CASSLDLNTEAFF.

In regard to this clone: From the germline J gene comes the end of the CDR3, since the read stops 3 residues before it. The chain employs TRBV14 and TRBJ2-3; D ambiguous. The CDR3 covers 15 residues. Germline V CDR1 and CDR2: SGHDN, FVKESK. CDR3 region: CASSQVIGSEETQYF. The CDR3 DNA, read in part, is TGTGCCAGCAGCCAAGTGATAGGAAGCGAGGAGACG. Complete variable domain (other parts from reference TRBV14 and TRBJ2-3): EAGVTQFPSHSVIEKGQTVTLRCDPISGHDNLYWYRRVMGKEIKFLLHFVKESKQDESGMPNNRFLAERTGGTYSTLKVQPAELEDSGVYFCASSQVIGSEETQYFGPGTRLTVL.

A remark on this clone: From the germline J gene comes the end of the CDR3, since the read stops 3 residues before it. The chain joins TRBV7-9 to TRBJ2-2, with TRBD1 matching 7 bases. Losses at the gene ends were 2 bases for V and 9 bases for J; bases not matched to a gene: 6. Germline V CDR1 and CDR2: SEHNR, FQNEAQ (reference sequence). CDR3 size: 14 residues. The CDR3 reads CASSLSGGSWELFF. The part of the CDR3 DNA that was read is TGTGCCAGCAGCTTATCAGGGGGTAGCTGGGAG.

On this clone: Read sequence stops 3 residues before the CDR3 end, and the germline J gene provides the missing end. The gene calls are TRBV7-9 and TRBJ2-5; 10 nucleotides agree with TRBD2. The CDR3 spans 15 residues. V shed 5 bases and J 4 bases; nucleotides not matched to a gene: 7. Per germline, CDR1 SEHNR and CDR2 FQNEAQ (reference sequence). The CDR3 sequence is CASSRAGGRGETQYF. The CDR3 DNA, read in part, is TGTGCCAGCAGCCGAGCGGGGGGGCGGGGAGAGACC.

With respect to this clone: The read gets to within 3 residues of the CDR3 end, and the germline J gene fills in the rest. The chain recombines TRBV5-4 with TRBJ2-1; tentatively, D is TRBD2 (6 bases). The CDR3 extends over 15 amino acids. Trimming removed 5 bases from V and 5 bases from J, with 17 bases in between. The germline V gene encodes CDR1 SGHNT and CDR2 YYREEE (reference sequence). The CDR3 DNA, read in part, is TGTGCCAGCAGACCCCTAGCGACCGAGGACAATGAG. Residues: CASRPLATEDNE. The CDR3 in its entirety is CASRPLATEDNEQFF.